This paragraph reports one T cell receptor beta chain. Its antigen is currently unknown. The data are from a study of response to subunit inactivated influenza vaccine. Study-level results: After each seasonal influenza vaccination, few new T cells are recruited, the authors suggested.

The CDR3 consists of 15 residues. The junction had 7 bases not matched to a gene; V was cut back by 0 bases and J by 7 bases. Germline-derived CDR1 and CDR2 are SQVTM and ANQGSEA. TCRdb re-analysed the RT-PCR reads in MiXCR, keeping a single row per CDR3 protein. This table holds about 570,000 distinct CDR3 sequences, 12% found once. The TCR comes from a middle-aged man who received an inactivated influenza vaccine. The V call is TRBV29-1, the J call TRBJ2-4; 9 nucleotides match TRBD1. Sequenced material: PBMCs from blood, taken on the day of vaccination. Here the CDR3 DNA reads TGCAGCGTTGAAGAAACAGGGGGCCGAGGGAACATTCAGTACTTC. The encoded protein is CSVEETGGRGNIQYF.